The rows below give T cell receptor beta chains drawn from one sample of a study of cytomegalovirus exposure and HLA in healthy donors. Method: immunoSEQ multiplex PCR; TCRdb's copy keeps in-frame clones and lacks some. The sample holds 150,000 to 190,000 clones, approximately 86% seen once. Material: PBMCs. Receptors were obtained from a woman in her forties or fifties in good health and CMV-seropositive. CDR3s include the opening cysteine and the closing phenylalanine or tryptophan. Fields, in order: clone size, D gene, V gene, J gene, CDR3 DNA, CDR3 protein. D genes are given only for firm matches. Some rows mark clone size as missing; the rest say once, few, many or name a class of expanded clone.

size: NA; D: NA; V: TRBV5-1; J: TRBJ2-2; DNA: TGCGCCAGCAGCATCGGGGGCGGGGAGCTGTTTTTT; CDR3: CASSIGGGELFF
size: NA; D: TRBD1; V: TRBV6-1; J: TRBJ1-5; DNA: TGTGCCAGCGCAGACAGGGGATGGCAGCCCCAGCATTTT; CDR3: CASADRGWQPQHF
size: NA; D: NA; V: TRBV5-1; J: TRBJ2-1; DNA: TGCGCCAGCCCCCCCCCTAACAATGAGCAGTTCTTC; CDR3: CASPPPNNEQFF
size: NA; D: TRBD1; V: TRBV2; J: TRBJ2-7; DNA: TGTGCCAGCAGTGGGGGGACAGGGGGCTCCAGCCACGAGCAGTACTTC; CDR3: CASSGGTGGSSHEQYF
size: NA; D: TRBD2; V: TRBV19; J: TRBJ2-1; DNA: TGTGCCAGTAGTATGCCCAGCGGGGGCTCCTACAATGAGCAGTTCTTC; CDR3: CASSMPSGGSYNEQFF
size: NA; D: TRBD1; V: TRBV7-8; J: TRBJ2-2; DNA: TGTGCCAGCAGCATAAGACAGGGAAACACCGGGGAGCTGTTTTTT; CDR3: CASSIRQGNTGELFF
size: NA; D: NA; V: TRBV5-1; J: TRBJ1-4; DNA: TGCGCCAGCAGCTTGGGGGCACTTGCAACTAATGAAAAACTGTTTTTT; CDR3: CASSLGALATNEKLFF
size: NA; D: TRBD2; V: TRBV4-2; J: TRBJ2-7; DNA: TGTGCCAGCAGCCTAGAATATGGACTAGCGGGGGGCTACGAGCAGTACTTC; CDR3: CASSLEYGLAGGYEQYF
size: NA; D: NA; V: TRBV9; J: TRBJ2-1; DNA: TGTGCCAGCGGGAGGCGGGATGAGCAGTTCTTC; CDR3: CASGRRDEQFF
size: NA; D: TRBD1; V: TRBV7-7; J: TRBJ2-5; DNA: TGTGCCAGCAGCCCTCAGGGACAGGCCTTAGAGACCCAGTACTTC; CDR3: CASSPQGQALETQYF
size: few; D: NA; V: TRBV29-1; J: TRBJ2-5; DNA: TGCAGCGTTGCGGGGATGCAAGAGACCCAGTACTTC; CDR3: CSVAGMQETQYF
size: NA; D: TRBD1; V: TRBV5-1; J: TRBJ2-7; DNA: TGCGCCAGCAGCCCACAGGGGGCGCGGCGCGACGAGCAGTACTTC; CDR3: CASSPQGARRDEQYF
size: NA; D: NA; V: TRBV4-3; J: TRBJ1-2; DNA: TGCGCCAGCAGCCAAGATCCGGCAGGCTATGGCTACACCTTC; CDR3: CASSQDPAGYGYTF
size: NA; D: TRBD2; V: TRBV6-1; J: TRBJ2-7; DNA: TGTGCCAGCAGGAAAAGCGGGGGGGCTGAAGAGCAGTACTTC; CDR3: CASRKSGGAEEQYF
size: NA; D: TRBD1; V: TRBV5-4; J: TRBJ2-7; DNA: TGTGCCAGCAGCACCGGGACAGACGCAAGCGAGCAGTACTTC; CDR3: CASSTGTDASEQYF
size: NA; D: TRBD1; V: TRBV13; J: TRBJ2-1; DNA: TGTGCCAGCAGCTTATACGGGACAGGGGCTTACAATGAGCAGTTCTTC; CDR3: CASSLYGTGAYNEQFF
size: NA; D: TRBD1; V: TRBV6-5; J: TRBJ2-7; DNA: TGTGCCAGCAGAGATTCAGGGGGCTGGGGGTACGAGCAGTACTTC; CDR3: CASRDSGGWGYEQYF
size: NA; D: NA; V: TRBV6-1; J: TRBJ1-5; DNA: TGTGCCAGCACTGACCGACGGGGCAATCAGCCCCAGCATTTT; CDR3: CASTDRRGNQPQHF
size: NA; D: NA; V: TRBV12-2; J: TRBJ1-5; DNA: TGTGCAAGTCGCTTAATAGTGGAGTCTAGCAATCAACCCCAGCATTTT; CDR3: CASRLIVESSNQPQHF
size: NA; D: NA; V: TRBV7-3; J: TRBJ1-1; DNA: TGTGCCAGCAGCTTATACAGAAACACTGAAGCTTTCTTT; CDR3: CASSLYRNTEAFF
size: NA; D: NA; V: TRBV7-9; J: TRBJ1-4; DNA: TGTGCCAGCAGCGATCAACCGCGGGGGGAAGGAGAAAAACTGTTTTTT; CDR3: CASSDQPRGEGEKLFF
size: once; D: NA; V: TRBV27; J: TRBJ2-1; DNA: TGTGCCAGCAGTTTAGACACTGTAAATTGGTATGAGCAGTTCTTC; CDR3: CASSLDTVNWYEQFF
size: NA; D: TRBD2; V: TRBV7-8; J: TRBJ2-7; DNA: TGTGCCAGCAGCTTAGAACTAGCGGGGGACTACGAGCAGTACTTC; CDR3: CASSLELAGDYEQYF
size: NA; D: NA; V: TRBV5-1; J: TRBJ1-1; DNA: TGCGCCAGCAGCCTGCAGTATAACACTGAAGCTTTCTTT; CDR3: CASSLQYNTEAFF
size: NA; D: NA; V: TRBV5-4; J: TRBJ2-3; DNA: TGTGCCAGCAGACCGGCGGGTCGAACAGATACGCAGTATTTT; CDR3: CASRPAGRTDTQYF
size: NA; D: NA; V: TRBV27; J: TRBJ2-1; DNA: TGTGCCAGCAGTGTAGTGAGCTCCTACAATGAGCAGTTCTTC; CDR3: CASSVVSSYNEQFF
size: NA; D: NA; V: TRBV5-1; J: TRBJ1-4; DNA: TGCGCCAGCAGCCTCGGACAGCCTAATGAAAAACTGTTTTTT; CDR3: CASSLGQPNEKLFF
size: NA; D: TRBD1; V: TRBV2; J: TRBJ2-3; DNA: TGTGCCAAGGACAGGGCCTTATCAGATACGCAGTATTTT; CDR3: CAKDRALSDTQYF
size: NA; D: NA; V: TRBV15; J: TRBJ1-3; DNA: TGTGCCACCAGCAGAGATAAGGGGTCTGGAAACACCATATATTTT; CDR3: CATSRDKGSGNTIYF
size: NA; D: NA; V: TRBV19; J: TRBJ1-1; DNA: TGTGCCAGTAGAGTGGGGGGGGCGGACACTGAAGCTTTCTTT; CDR3: CASRVGGADTEAFF
size: few; D: NA; V: TRBV25-1; J: TRBJ1-1; DNA: TGTGCCAGCAGTGCCCAGGGTAGGGGATCTGAAGCTTTCTTT; CDR3: CASSAQGRGSEAFF
size: NA; D: TRBD2; V: TRBV7-7; J: TRBJ2-3; DNA: TGTGCTAGCAGCTTGGGGACTAGCGCCACAGATACGCAGTATTTT; CDR3: CASSLGTSATDTQYF
size: NA; D: NA; V: TRBV9; J: TRBJ2-7; DNA: TGTGCCAGCAGCGTAGAGGAGGGCTCCGAGCAGTACTTC; CDR3: CASSVEEGSEQYF
size: NA; D: TRBD1; V: TRBV6-5; J: TRBJ1-6; DNA: TGTGCCAGCAGTTACAGGAACAGGGGTAGTTCACCCCTCCACTTT; CDR3: CASSYRNRGSSPLHF
size: once; D: TRBD2; V: TRBV19; J: TRBJ2-2; DNA: TGTGCCACCTACCGGGGAGGGGCCCTGAACACCGGGGAGCTGTTTTTT; CDR3: CATYRGGALNTGELFF
size: NA; D: TRBD2; V: TRBV5-1; J: TRBJ2-3; DNA: TGCGCCAGCAGCGGGGGGGGACTAGTTGGCACAGATACGCAGTATTTT; CDR3: CASSGGGLVGTDTQYF
size: NA; D: NA; V: TRBV9; J: TRBJ1-2; DNA: TGTGCCAGCAGCGCCGGGATCAACTATGGCTACACCTTC; CDR3: CASSAGINYGYTF
size: NA; D: TRBD1; V: TRBV7-2; J: TRBJ1-6; DNA: TGTGCCAGCAGCCCTATCGACAGGGGGTCACCCCTCCACTTT; CDR3: CASSPIDRGSPLHF
size: NA; D: NA; V: TRBV21-1; J: TRBJ2-7; DNA: TGTGCCAGCAGCAAAGGTGCAGGGGAGACCTACGAGCAGTACTTC; CDR3: CASSKGAGETYEQYF
size: NA; D: TRBD1; V: TRBV9; J: TRBJ1-1; DNA: TGTGCCAGCAGCGTAGGTGGGACAGGGCTGAACACTGAAGCTTTCTTT; CDR3: CASSVGGTGLNTEAFF
size: few; D: NA; V: TRBV7-2; J: TRBJ2-1; DNA: TGTGCCAGCAGCCTTTCCTACAATGAGCAGTTCTTC; CDR3: CASSLSYNEQFF
size: NA; D: NA; V: TRBV2; J: TRBJ1-4; DNA: TGTGCCAGCAGGACGGGGAACAGGGACGGAACTAATGAAAAACTGTTTTTT; CDR3: CASRTGNRDGTNEKLFF
size: NA; D: NA; V: TRBV30; J: TRBJ1-1; DNA: TGTGCCTGCTTAGAGGGGAGGTCTGAAGCTTTCTTT; CDR3: CACLEGRSEAFF
size: NA; D: TRBD1; V: TRBV9; J: TRBJ2-1; DNA: TGTGCCAGCAGCGTAATGGGACAGGGATCCAATGAGCAGTTCTTC; CDR3: CASSVMGQGSNEQFF
size: NA; D: TRBD2; V: TRBV5-4; J: TRBJ2-7; DNA: TGTGCCAGCAGCTTGGGATCCAGACTAGCGGGGGCCTACGAGCAGTACTTC; CDR3: CASSLGSRLAGAYEQYF
size: NA; D: TRBD2; V: TRBV6-1; J: TRBJ2-7; DNA: TGTGCCAGCAGTACCGAGCGGGGGCCGTCCTACGAGCAGTACTTC; CDR3: CASSTERGPSYEQYF
size: NA; D: NA; V: TRBV19; J: TRBJ1-1; DNA: TGTGCCAGTAGTACCGGTGGGGGGAAAGCTTTCTTT; CDR3: CASSTGGGKAFF
size: once; D: NA; V: TRBV6-5; J: TRBJ2-1; DNA: TGTGCCAGCAGTTCGGACTACGTGGAGTTCTTC; CDR3: CASSSDYVEFF
size: NA; D: NA; V: TRBV11-2; J: TRBJ2-7; DNA: TGTGCCAGCAGCTTAGATACCCCGGCCAGGGCCCACGAGCAGTACTTC; CDR3: CASSLDTPARAHEQYF
size: NA; D: TRBD2; V: TRBV7-8; J: TRBJ2-1; DNA: TGTGCCAGCAGCACCCGGACTAGCAGCTACAATGAGCAGTTCTTC; CDR3: CASSTRTSSYNEQFF